Below, 26 T cell receptor beta chains from the same sample are listed, as sequenced in a study of tumor and adjacent non-tumor tissue in lung cancer. No cell sorting was done before RNA was extracted from the tissue. More than 3 cm separated this lung sample from the edge of the tumor. The library came from three nested PCR rounds adapted from ARM-PCR protocols. TCRdb independently ran MiXCR on the multiplex PCR reads; one entry per CDR3 protein. The sample has around 57,000 distinct CDR3 sequences, about 61% seen once. Specimen: distant non-tumor lung tissue. The receptors were gathered from a man aged 65-85 years with non-small cell lung cancer.

Comments on this clonotype: An end of the junction differs from the germline gene, which may be a read error. V gene TRBV7-3 combines with J gene TRBJ2-2; a possible D gene is TRBD2 (6 bases). Germline V CDR1 and CDR2: SGHTA, FQGTGA. CDR3 size: 15 residues. For the CDR3, the DNA is TGTGCCAGCAGCATAACCGGGAGCCCCACCGGGGAGCTGTTTTTT. Translated: CASSITGSPTGELFF.

This clonotype was observed once. This sequence may be a read error, since a much larger clone differs from it by one base. The J gene is TRBJ2-2, the V gene TRBV5-5, with D perhaps matching TRBD2 (6 bases). Trimming removed 4 bases from V and 7 bases from J, with 20 bases in between. Germline V gene lookup returns CDR1 SGHKS and CDR2 YYEKEE (reference sequence). CDR3 length equals 16 residues. CDR3 sequence reads: CASSVLVGGGIGELFF. The CDR3, as DNA: TGTGCCAGCAGCGTGCTAGTGGGAGGAGGTATCGGGGAGCTGTTTTTT.

This clonotype was detected many times. This sequence joins TRBV6-1 and TRBJ1-1; no clear D gene. Germline CDR1 and CDR2: MNHNS and SASEGT. This CDR3 is 16 amino acids long. Trimming cost V 6 bases and J 1 base, with 18 bases left between them. In DNA form, the CDR3 reads TGTGCCAGCAGAGGCCGGGATTACAGCTCGAACACTGAAGCTTTCTTT. Residues: CASRGRDYSSNTEAFF.

This clonotype was recorded a few times. Mismatch with germline at one junction end may stem from a read error. This chain uses TRBV20-1 with TRBJ2-7, with D hard to call. From germline, CDR1 is DFQATT and CDR2 SNEGSKA (reference sequence). The CDR3 covers 14 residues. In DNA, the CDR3 is TGCAATGCTAGAGACCTAAGCCTAACGGACGAGCAGTACTTC. Protein product: CNARDLSLTDEQYF.

With respect to this clonotype: Germline is not matched at one junction end, which may reflect a read error. The chain employs TRBV30 and TRBJ2-5; 9 bases align to TRBD1. Germline CDR1 GTSNPN, CDR2 SVGIG (reference sequence). The CDR3 totals 15 residues. This chain's CDR3 is CAWSPSGTGTETQYF. CDR3 nucleotides: TGTGCCTGGAGCCCCTCCGGGACAGGGACAGAGACCCAATACTTC.

This clonotype was recorded a few times. V and J are TRBV28 and TRBJ2-3; D perhaps matches TRBD2 (6 bases). The CDR3 sequence is 13 residues long. V was pared by 6 bases and J by 5 bases, with 12 bases between. Per the germline V gene, CDR1 is MDHEN and CDR2 is SYDVKM. As DNA, the CDR3 is TGTGCCAGCAGCCCGTCGGGGGAAGATACGCAGTATTTT. This translates into CASSPSGEDTQYF.

In regard to this clonotype: A much bigger clone sits one base away, suggesting this may be a read error. The V gene is TRBV7-9, the J gene TRBJ2-5; the match to TRBD1 covers 7 bases. Looked up from germline, CDR1 is SEHNR and CDR2 is FQNEAQ (reference sequence). This CDR3 is 15 amino acids long. V was clipped by 6 bases and J by 5 bases; unmatched bases: 12. The CDR3 spells CASRPGTRGLETQYF. The CDR3 coding sequence is TGTGCCAGCAGACCCGGGACAAGGGGGCTGGAGACCCAGTACTTC. Drawing the rest from reference TRBV7-9 and TRBJ2-5, the complete variable domain is DTGVSQNPRHKITKRGQNVTFRCDPISEHNRLYWYRQTLGQGPEFLTYFQNEAQLEKSRLLSDRFSAERPKGSFSTLEIQRTEQGDSAMYLCASRPGTRGLETQYFGPGTRLLVL.

This clonotype has at least ten counts. A much larger clonotype is one base distant, so this may be a read error. V usage is TRBV7-9 and J usage is TRBJ2-2, with D hard to call. Germline lookup yields CDR1 SEHNR and CDR2 FQNEAQ (reference sequence). CDR3 length equals 13 residues. Trimming took off 4 bases at V and 1 base at J, with 4 bases between the two ends. The CDR3 loop is CASSWGNTGELFF. CDR3 sequence (DNA): TGTGCCAGCAGCTGGGGGAACACCGGGGAGCTGTTTTTT.

Note on this clonotype: Given the absence of the conserved phenylalanine or tryptophan at the CDR3 end, a read error is likely. The rearrangement uses TRBV5-5 and TRBJ2-1; 7 bases are a match to TRBD1. V shed 7 bases and J 3 bases; nucleotides not matched to a gene: 7. The CDR3 totals 14 residues. CDR1 SGHKS and CDR2 YYEKEE come from the germline V gene (reference sequence). The DNA of the CDR3 is TGTGCCAGCGGTTTCTGGGACAGCTACAATGAGCAGTTCTCC. It codes for CASGFWDSYNEQFS.

Comments on this clonotype: This could be a read error, since a much larger clone is one nucleotide away. V gene TRBV29-1 combines with J gene TRBJ2-3; tentatively, D is TRBD1 (5 bases). Per the germline V gene, CDR1 is SQVTM and CDR2 is ANQGSEA. V lost 7 bases and J 4 bases, leaving 15 bases between the germline ends. The CDR3 runs to 13 residues. Written as DNA, the CDR3 is TGCAGCGCTAGGACATTTAGCTCAGATACGCAGTATTTT. The encoded protein is CSARTFSSDTQYF.

The rearrangement links TRBV20-1 to TRBJ2-2, with D tentatively TRBD2 (5 bases). The CDR3 loop spans 18 amino acids. Germline loops: CDR1 DFQATT, CDR2 SNEGSKA (reference sequence). V lost 4 bases, J lost 0 bases, and 21 bases lay in between. CDR3 nucleotide sequence: TGCAGTGCTATACCACCGGGAACAGTGATCGCGAACACCGGGGAGCTGTTTTTT. The encoded protein is CSAIPPGTVIANTGELFF.

The V call is TRBV28, the J call TRBJ2-3; maybe TRBD2 (6 bases). The germline V gene has CDR1 MDHEN and CDR2 SYDVKM. V lost 6 bases, J lost 7 bases, and 20 bases lay in between. CDR3 length: 15 amino acids. The CDR3 loop is CASSRGDGGAYTQYF. CDR3 bases: TGTGCCAGCAGCCGAGGGGACGGGGGTGCATATACGCAGTATTTT. The full variable domain, rest sourced from reference TRBV28 and TRBJ2-3, is DVKVTQSSRYLVKRTGEKVFLECVQDMDHENMFWYRQDPGLGLRLIYFSYDVKMKEKGDIPEGYSVSREKKERFSLILESASTNQTSMYLCASSRGDGGAYTQYFGPGTRLTVL.

The chain employs TRBV29-1 and TRBJ2-5; perhaps TRBD1 as D (5 bases). The CDR3 has 13 amino acids. Trimming pared 6 bases from V and 2 bases from J, leaving 13 bases between. Germline V lookup: CDR1 SQVTM, CDR2 ANQGSEA. The CDR3 nucleotides are TGCAGCGTAGTTAACAGGTATCAAGAGACCCAGTACTTC. Its protein product is CSVVNRYQETQYF.

A word on this clonotype: A much larger clone lies one base from this, so it may be a read error. This chain connects TRBV29-1 to TRBJ1-3; the D gene is possibly TRBD1 (5 bases). Germline CDR1 reads SQVTM; CDR2 reads ANQGSEA. The CDR3 contains 12 residues. The CDR3, as DNA: TGCAGCGTTTCAGGGACGGGAACCACCATATATTTT. Encoded protein: CSVSGTGTTIYF.

This clonotype has more than one count but fewer than ten. One end of the junction does not line up with germline, which may come from a read error. V and J are TRBV6-1 and TRBJ1-1; D gene ambiguous. The length of the CDR3 is 16 residues. In germline, CDR1 is MNHNS, CDR2 SASEGT. The CDR3: CASSESSSWSNTGAFF. For the CDR3, the DNA is TGTGCCAGTAGTGAATCGTCGTCCTGGTCAAACACTGGAGCTTTCTTT.

In the case of this clonotype: A read error is possible here, since a much larger clone lies one base away. The chain has TRBV6-6 and TRBJ1-5, with TRBD1 identical over 9 bases. The CDR3 extends over 15 amino acids. Germline V gene data show CDR1 as MNHNY and CDR2 as SVGAGI (reference sequence). J gave up 4 bases and V 2 bases, and 3 bases lay outside the gene matches. CDR3 nucleotides: TGTGCCAGCAGTTACAGGGACAGGGTGAATCAGCCCCAGCATTTT. It codes for CASSYRDRVNQPQHF.

On this clonotype itself: A much larger clone differs by one base, so this may be a read error. The chain has TRBV14 and TRBJ2-1; D ambiguous. Germline CDR1 is SGHDN and CDR2 is FVKESK. This CDR3 has 13 amino acids. This CDR3 reads CASSQGLGTEHFF. CDR3 DNA sequence: TGTGCCAGCAGCCAAGGCCTCGGAACCGAGCACTTCTTC.

About this clonotype: Likely a read error: the CDR3 ends without its conserved phenylalanine or tryptophan. This chain connects TRBV5-5 to TRBJ1-6; D call uncertain. The germline CDR1 and CDR2 sequences are SGHKS and YYEKEE (reference sequence). CDR3 length: 15 residues. Trimming shortened V by 0 bases and J by 5 bases, and 9 bases separated the two germline ends. The CDR3 coding sequence is TGTGCCAGCAGCTTGGCGGCGAACCATAATTCACCCCTCCACCTT. Translating it yields CASSLAANHNSPLHL.

This clonotype was detected a few times. Since a much larger clone is just one base distant, this may be a read error. The CDR3 reads CASSLQGIYSEQFF. The CDR3 nucleotides are TGTGCCAGCAGCTTGCAGGGGATCTACAGTGAGCAGTTCTTC. The chain employs TRBV5-4 and TRBJ2-1; D possibly corresponds to TRBD1 (6 bases). The CDR3 contains 14 residues. The germline V gene encodes CDR1 SGHNT and CDR2 YYREEE (reference sequence).

This chain joins TRBV27 and TRBJ2-7; TRBD1 or TRBD2 may be the D gene (5 bases each). The CDR3 is made up of 13 amino acids. V lost 6 bases, J lost 4 bases, and 13 bases lay in between. Germline CDR1 is MNHEY and CDR2 is SMNVEV (reference sequence). The CDR3 loop is CASSDGALYEQYF. For the CDR3, the DNA is TGTGCCAGCAGCGACGGGGCGTTGTACGAGCAGTACTTC.

The sample holds one count of this clonotype. The J gene is TRBJ1-5, the V gene TRBV6-1; D remains ambiguous. The CDR3 spans 14 residues. CDR1 is MNHNS and CDR2 is SASEGT in the germline V gene. CDR3 amino acids: CASSRSDSNQPQHF. CDR3 in DNA: TGTGCAAGTAGTAGATCGGACAGCAATCAGCCCCAGCATTTT.

This clonotype has a handful of counts. In this CDR3 the conserved last residue, phenylalanine or tryptophan, is missing, so a read error is likely. The chain links TRBV5-1 to TRBJ2-1; 7 bases line up with TRBD1. Germline lookup yields CDR1 SGHRS and CDR2 YFSETQ. CDR3 length: 15 amino acids. Unmatched junction bases numbered 12, after V lost 5 bases and J lost 7 bases. The CDR3, as DNA: TGCGCCAGCAGTTCGGGAACCGACAGGGTTAATGAGCAGTTCTCC. Translated, it gives CASSSGTDRVNEQFS.

This clonotype was seen a handful of times. The chain joins TRBV5-1 to TRBJ2-7; the D gene is possibly TRBD2 (7 bases). Germline V gene data show CDR1 as SGHRS and CDR2 as YFSETQ. With 5 bases removed from V and 7 bases from J, the gap between germline ends came to 25 bases. This CDR3 has 16 amino acids. The CDR3 nucleotides are TGCGCCAGCAGTCACGAGGGGGGGGGCCGGAGGCATGAGCAGTACTTC. Amino acid sequence: CASSHEGGGRRHEQYF.

Points on this clonotype: One junction end does not reproduce the germline sequence, and a read error may be involved. In nucleotides, the CDR3 is TGTACCAGCAGCGGGGACAGGGGAGTTGGAAACACCATATATTTT. Protein sequence: CTSSGDRGVGNTIYF. The V gene is TRBV5-4, the J gene TRBJ1-3; 10 bases match TRBD1. Germline V gene data show CDR1 as SGHNT and CDR2 as YYREEE (reference sequence). The CDR3 extends over 15 amino acids.

This clonotype was observed many times. The rearrangement joins TRBV5-4 to TRBJ1-6; D is undetermined. Germline loops: CDR1 SGHNT, CDR2 YYREEE (reference sequence). The V end lost 1 base, the J end lost 8 bases, and 13 bases lay between the germline ends. The CDR3 is made up of 15 amino acids. The CDR3 region has the DNA TGTGCCAGCAGCTTGCACAGAGACGGAGATTCACCCCTCCACTTT. Its translation is CASSLHRDGDSPLHF.

This clonotype showed up many times. The chain carries TRBV12-3 or TRBV12-4 and TRBJ1-6, with no clear D. V was clipped by 3 bases and J by 7 bases, with 4 bases between them. This CDR3 has 12 amino acids. This chain's CDR3 is CASSLQNSPLHF. In DNA form, the CDR3 reads TGTGCCAGCAGTTTGCAGAATTCACCCCTCCACTTT.